This T cell receptor beta chain was obtained from a study of blood T cell repertoires in COVID-19. Study context: The samples span acute and convalescent COVID-19 from the United States, Italy and Spain. The cDNA or gDNA used as material had been derived from T cells, B-cell-depleted T cells, or PBMCs.

Original methodology: How many nucleated cells were present was estimated from reference gene primer amplification. Produced via immunoSEQ multiplex PCR; TCRdb's table is partial and in-frame only. V and J calls plus clone size are reproduced from that table; the DNA served to infer D and trimming. The table lists approximately 64,000 clones, roughly 80% of them singletons. The sequence came from a woman in her 70s with acute or convalescent COVID-19. The sequenced sample was peripheral blood.

The CDR3 DNA sequence: TGTGCCAGCAGTGAAGACAGGGGGCTCGGCGGGGAGCTGTTTTTT. Protein sequence: CASSEDRGLGGELFF. The chain carries TRBV6-1 and TRBJ2-2; TRBD1 agrees at 9 bases. This CDR3 has 15 residues. The J segment lost 7 bases and the V segment lost 1 base, leaving 4 bases of the junction unmatched. CDR1 and CDR2 from the germline V gene are MNHNS and SASEGT.